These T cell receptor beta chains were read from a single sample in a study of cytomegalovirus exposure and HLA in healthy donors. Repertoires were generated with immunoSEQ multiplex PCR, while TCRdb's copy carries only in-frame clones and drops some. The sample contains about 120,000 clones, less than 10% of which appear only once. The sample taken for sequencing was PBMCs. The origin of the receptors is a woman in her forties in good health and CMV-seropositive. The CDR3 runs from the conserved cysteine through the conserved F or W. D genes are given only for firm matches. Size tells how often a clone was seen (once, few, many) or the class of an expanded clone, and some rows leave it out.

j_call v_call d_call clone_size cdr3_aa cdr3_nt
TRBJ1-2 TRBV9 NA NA CASSPEGRFYGYTF TGTGCCAGCAGCCCGGAGGGGAGATTCTATGGCTACACCTTC
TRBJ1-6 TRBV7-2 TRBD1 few CASSFLTGESPLHF TGTGCCAGCAGCTTTCTAACAGGGGAATCACCCCTCCACTTT
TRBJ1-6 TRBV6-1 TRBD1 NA CASTSVQGNSPLHF TGTGCCAGCACCTCCGTACAGGGGAATTCACCCCTCCACTTT
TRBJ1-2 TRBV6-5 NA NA CASSYSRGSYGYTF TGTGCCAGCAGTTACTCGCGGGGGAGCTATGGCTACACCTTC
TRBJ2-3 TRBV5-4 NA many CASSFGGADTQYF TGTGCCAGCAGCTTCGGCGGGGCTGATACGCAGTATTTT
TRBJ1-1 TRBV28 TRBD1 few CASSLRGPAEAFF TGTGCCAGCAGCCTCAGGGGGCCCGCTGAAGCTTTCTTT
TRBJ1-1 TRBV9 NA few CASSVVAPLNTEAFF TGTGCCAGCAGCGTAGTGGCACCACTGAACACTGAAGCTTTCTTT
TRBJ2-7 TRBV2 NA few CASTLKGVLSSYEQYF TGTGCCAGCACCCTGAAGGGGGTCCTCAGCTCCTACGAGCAGTACTTC
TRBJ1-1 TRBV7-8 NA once CASSAVSEAFF TGTGCCAGCAGTGCAGTATCTGAAGCTTTCTTT
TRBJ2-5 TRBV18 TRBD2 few CASSPGLEQETQYF TGTGCCAGCTCACCGGGACTAGAACAAGAGACCCAGTACTTC
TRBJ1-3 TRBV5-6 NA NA CASTSSGSAGNTIYF TGTGCCAGCACCTCCTCGGGGTCCGCTGGAAACACCATATATTTT
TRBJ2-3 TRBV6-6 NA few CASSPTGDTQYF TGTGCCAGCAGCCCTACAGGAGATACGCAGTATTTT
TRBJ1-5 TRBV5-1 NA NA CASSPGLHGGSNQPQHF TGCGCCAGCAGCCCGGGGTTGCACGGCGGTAGCAATCAGCCCCAGCATTTT
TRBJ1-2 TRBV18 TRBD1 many CASSPGQGDRGGYTF TGTGCCAGCTCACCGGGACAGGGGGATCGCGGTGGCTACACCTTC
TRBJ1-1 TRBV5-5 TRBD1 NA CASSGTGDANTEAFF TGTGCCAGCAGCGGAACAGGGGATGCGAACACTGAAGCTTTCTTT
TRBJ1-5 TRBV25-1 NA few CASAGREGNQPQHF TGTGCCAGCGCTGGGAGGGAGGGAAATCAGCCCCAGCATTTT
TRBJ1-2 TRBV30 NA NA CAWSRPSPGALHYGYTF TGTGCCTGGAGTCGACCCTCGCCAGGGGCGCTCCACTATGGCTACACCTTC
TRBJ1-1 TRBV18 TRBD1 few CASSQGARGDTEAFF TGTGCCAGCTCGCAGGGGGCCAGAGGGGATACTGAAGCTTTCTTT
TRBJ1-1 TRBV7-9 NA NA CASSPFWRNTEAFF TGTGCCAGCAGCCCCTTTTGGAGGAACACTGAAGCTTTCTTT
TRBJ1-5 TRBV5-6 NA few CASSTSRSNQPQHF TGTGCCAGCAGTACCTCTAGGAGCAATCAGCCCCAGCATTTT
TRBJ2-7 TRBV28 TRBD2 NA CASSSPTPGGAYEQYF TGTGCCAGCAGTTCCCCCACCCCGGGAGGGGCCTACGAGCAGTACTTC
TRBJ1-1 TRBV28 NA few CASSKRGGNTEAFF TGTGCCAGCAGTAAAAGGGGGGGGAACACTGAAGCTTTCTTT
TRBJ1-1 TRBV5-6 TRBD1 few CASSLDGTDEAFF TGTGCCAGCAGCTTGGATGGGACAGATGAAGCTTTCTTT
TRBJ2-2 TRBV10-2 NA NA CASSKVPGSTGELFF TGCGCCAGCTCGAAGGTTCCGGGGAGCACCGGGGAGCTGTTTTTT
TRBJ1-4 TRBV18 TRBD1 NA CASSPPAGTGDEKLFF TGTGCCAGCTCACCACCGGCCGGGACAGGGGACGAAAAACTGTTTTTT
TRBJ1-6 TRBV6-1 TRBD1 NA CASSELRGGDRYRYNSPLHF TGTGCCAGCAGTGAACTGAGAGGCGGGGACAGATACCGTTATAATTCACCCCTCCACTTT
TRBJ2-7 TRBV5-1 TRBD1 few CASSPNRGGEQYF TGCGCCAGCAGCCCCAACAGGGGCGGCGAGCAGTACTTC
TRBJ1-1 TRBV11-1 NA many CASSFPGFGDTEAFF TGTGCCAGCAGCTTCCCAGGGTTTGGGGACACTGAAGCTTTCTTT
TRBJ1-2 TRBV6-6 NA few CASSRGGGWDYGYTF TGTGCCAGCAGCCGCGGGGGAGGGTGGGACTATGGCTACACCTTC
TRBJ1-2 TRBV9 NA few CASSAQGLGYTF TGTGCCAGCAGCGCACAGGGTCTTGGCTACACCTTC
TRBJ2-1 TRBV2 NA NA CASSDDRNNEQFF TGTGCCAGCAGTGACGATAGAAACAATGAGCAGTTCTTC
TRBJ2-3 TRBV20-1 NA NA CSARERDTQYF TGCAGTGCTAGAGAGCGGGATACGCAGTATTTT
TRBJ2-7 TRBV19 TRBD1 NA CASGTGGYEQYF TGTGCCAGTGGGACAGGGGGCTACGAGCAGTACTTC
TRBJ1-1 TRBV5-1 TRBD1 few CASSLEGTANTEAFF TGCGCCAGCAGCTTGGAAGGGACAGCGAACACTGAAGCTTTCTTT